This passage covers 14 T cell receptor beta chains from one sample sequenced in a study of shared clonotypes between healthy human individuals. Here immunoSEQ multiplex PCR was the method, and the copy in TCRdb shows in-frame clones only, minus some. The profile shows roughly 850,000 clones, approximately 96% of them singletons. CD45RO-negative, CCR7-positively selected cells formed the naive CD8 fraction, excluding terminally differentiated effector memory CD45RA+ cells. The specimen sequenced was naive CD8+ T cells sorted from blood. The receptors shown here come from a man aged 30 to 45 in good health.

CDR3 nucleotides: TGTGCCAGCAGGGTTGGGACAGCGGTCTACGAGCAGTACTTC. It translates to CASRVGTAVYEQYF. The gene calls are TRBV2 and TRBJ2-7; 7 nucleotides match TRBD1. CDR1 and CDR2 (germline): SNHLY, FYNNEI. CDR3 length: 14 residues. The J segment lost 3 bases and the V segment lost 6 bases, leaving 8 bases of the junction unmatched.

V and J are TRBV28 and TRBJ1-1, with D possibly matching TRBD1 (5 bases). CDR1 is MDHEN and CDR2 is SYDVKM in the germline V gene. This CDR3 spans 15 amino acids. Trimming stripped 7 bases from V and 1 base from J, with 16 bases between. Written as DNA, the CDR3 is TGTGCCAGCATCACTCGGGGGAGAGGGAACACTGAAGCTTTCTTT. It encodes CASITRGRGNTEAFF.

V is TRBV7-9 and J is TRBJ2-1; 7 nucleotides align to TRBD1. The trim removed 8 bases at V and 7 bases at J, leaving 5 bases unmatched. From germline, CDR1 is SEHNR and CDR2 FQNEAQ (reference sequence). This CDR3 region has 12 residues. CDR3 sequence: CASGDSFNEQFF. The CDR3 DNA reads as TGTGCCAGCGGGGACAGTTTTAATGAGCAGTTCTTC.

The CDR3 DNA reads TGCGCCAGCAGCCAAGTACCTCCGGGACTAGCGGACAATGAGCAGTTCTTC. Translating it yields CASSQVPPGLADNEQFF. The chain links TRBV4-1 to TRBJ2-1; 11 nucleotides line up with TRBD2. This CDR3 has 17 residues. V shed 1 base, J shed 5 bases, and the junction held 7 bases outside the gene matches. Germline V gives CDR1 MGHRA, CDR2 YSYEKL.

CDR3 sequence reads: CASSLSGRTTSDEKLFF. Here the CDR3 DNA reads TGTGCCAGCAGTTTATCGGGGCGGACCACCAGCGATGAAAAACTGTTTTTT. The chain has TRBV27 and TRBJ1-4, with D perhaps matching TRBD1 (5 bases). Germline CDR1 and CDR2: MNHEY and SMNVEV (reference sequence). Trimming took off 0 bases at V and 6 bases at J, with 17 bases between the two ends. The CDR3 covers 17 residues.

V usage is TRBV19 and J usage is TRBJ1-5; D remains ambiguous. The ends were cut back, 5 bases at V and 4 bases at J, with 9 bases in the middle. The V gene's germline CDR1 is LNHDA and CDR2 SQIVND (reference sequence). The CDR3 contains 13 residues. The CDR3 DNA reads as TGTGCCAGTAGTGTCGTCGGGAATCAGCCCCAGCATTTT. The encoded protein is CASSVVGNQPQHF. Filled out from reference TRBV19 and TRBJ1-5, the complete variable domain reads DGGITQSPKYLFRKEGQNVTLSCEQNLNHDAMYWYRQDPGQGLRLIYYSQIVNDFQKGDIAEGYSVSREKKESFPLTVTSAQKNPTAFYLCASSVVGNQPQHFGDGTRLSIL.

V gene TRBV29-1 combines with J gene TRBJ2-1, with no clear D. The CDR3 has 12 residues. Looked up from germline, CDR1 is SQVTM and CDR2 is ANQGSEA. V lost 7 bases to trimming and J lost 5 bases, with 12 bases between them. The CDR3 spells CSALDLNNEQFF. The CDR3 DNA reads as TGCAGCGCCCTGGACCTAAACAATGAGCAGTTCTTC.

This clone was seen only a few times. This sample also contains other DNA sequences that code for the same CDR3. The rearrangement links TRBV7-2 to TRBJ2-2; D is uncertain. Germline assignment: CDR1 SGHTA and CDR2 FQGNSA. This CDR3 comprises 15 residues. V lost 1 base, J lost 1 base, and 7 bases lay in between. CDR3 in amino acids: CASSLVWGNTGELFF. CDR3 DNA sequence: TGTGCCAGCAGCTTAGTCTGGGGGAACACCGGGGAGCTGTTTTTT.

V gene TRBV5-4 combines with J gene TRBJ2-1; no reliable D call. Trimming left V 5 bases short and J 8 bases short, with 8 bases between. The CDR3 is made up of 11 amino acids. CDR1 and CDR2 from the germline V gene are SGHNT and YYREEE (reference sequence). The CDR3 region is CASSWLDEQFF. For the CDR3, the DNA is TGTGCCAGCAGTTGGCTCGATGAGCAGTTCTTC.

The chain couples TRBV10-2 to TRBJ2-1; 8 positions match TRBD1. This CDR3 has 13 amino acids. The V gene's germline CDR1 is WSHSY and CDR2 SAAADI. Trimming at V came to 8 bases and at J to 4 bases, leaving 4 bases not matched to a gene. The CDR3 nucleotides are TGCGCCAGCTGGGACAGGACATACAATGAGCAGTTCTTC. It codes for CASWDRTYNEQFF.

This chain joins TRBV9 and TRBJ2-2; 7 bases fit TRBD2. The junction had 2 bases not matched to a gene; V was cut back by 8 bases and J by 1 base. Germline values: CDR1 SGDLS, CDR2 YYNGEE. The CDR3 is 13 amino acids. Written as DNA, the CDR3 is TGTGCCAGGTTAGCGGGGAACACCGGGGAGCTGTTTTTT. This sequence encodes CARLAGNTGELFF.

V usage is TRBV6-6 and J usage is TRBJ1-1; 9 nucleotides align to TRBD1. This CDR3 has 16 residues. V shed 2 bases, J shed 4 bases, and the junction held 8 bases outside the gene matches. Germline CDR1 reads MNHNY; CDR2 reads SVGAGI (reference sequence). CDR3 nucleotides: TGTGCCAGCAGTTACGTGCCGGGACAGGGAACCACTGAAGCTTTCTTT. This translates into CASSYVPGQGTTEAFF.

With respect to this clone: This sample also contains other DNA sequences that code for the same CDR3. The J gene is TRBJ2-2, the V gene TRBV10-3; D possibly corresponds to TRBD2 (5 bases). Germline CDR1 is ENHRY and CDR2 is SYGVKD. The CDR3 totals 13 residues. Between the trimmed V and J ends, which lost 7 bases and 1 base, there was a span of 7 bases. This CDR3 reads CAIKEENTGELFF. Written as DNA, the CDR3 is TGTGCCATCAAGGAGGAGAACACCGGGGAGCTGTTTTTT.

This chain connects TRBV28 to TRBJ1-2, with 7 bases identical to TRBD1. The CDR3 consists of 17 residues. V lost 2 bases, J lost 7 bases, and 16 bases stayed unmatched. Germline values: CDR1 MDHEN, CDR2 SYDVKM. CDR3 sequence reads: CASSLTIVGQGESGYTF. As DNA, the CDR3 is TGTGCCAGCAGTTTAACTATAGTTGGGCAGGGGGAAAGTGGCTACACCTTC.